The T cell receptor (beta chain) described here comes from a study of T cells after yellow fever vaccination. Looking at the study overall: CD3, CD45RA, CCR7 and CD95 sorting yielded EM, EMRA, CM and Tscm memory subsets. It was SMART-Seq v4 Ultra Low Input that prepared the fractions with low cell numbers. General study points: Post-booster reappearance was seen for most primary-vaccination clones (just over 95% CD4, 75% to 90% CD8).

5'RACE template switching added a universal primer site and UMIs to TCR cDNA. TCRdb redid the calling of the 5' RACE reads with MiXCR, one entry per CDR3 protein. The sample shows more than 25,000 distinct CDR3 sequences, 4.5% of them seen only once. This clonotype was observed many times. The specimen comprised PBMCs, either bulk or a sorted T-cell subset (CD4+, CD8+, memory, or dextramer-sorted; not recorded which), sampled on the day of the yellow fever booster vaccination. This clonotype originated in a man aged 18 to 30 who received the YFV17D yellow fever vaccine.

DNA for the CDR3: TGTGCCAGCAGTTACCTTACCGGGACAGGGGGTACTGAAGCTTTCTTT. This translates into CASSYLTGTGGTEAFF. The genes are TRBV6-2 or TRBV6-3 and TRBJ1-1, with 11 bases that match TRBD1. This CDR3 is built from 16 residues. Germline loops: CDR1 MNHEY, CDR2 SVGEGT. Losses at the gene ends were 2 bases for V and 5 bases for J; bases not matched to a gene: 7.